This note documents a single T cell receptor (beta chain) sequence. The target antigen is unknown. This entry comes from a study of T cell responses to AZD1222 COVID-19 vaccine. The study, taken as a whole, reports: Donors, mostly white British, included more females; clonal diversity was possibly underestimated. After two AZD1222 doses, spike-specific TCR breadth and depth rose versus day 0. Spike-wide coverage was observed for vaccine-associated CD4 TCRs, with dominant responses at 160-218 and 743-854.

The method was immunoSEQ multiplex PCR; TCRdb's version includes in-frame clones alone and lacks a portion of them. The sample carries some 200,000 clones, approximately 90% recorded once. The V end lost 5 bases, the J end lost 0 bases, and 11 bases lay between the germline ends. The CDR3 loop spans 15 amino acids. Germline V gene sequence: CDR1 SGHVS, CDR2 FQNEAQ. J is TRBJ2-1 and V is TRBV7-8, with no clear D. This specimen consisted of peripheral blood, obtained 28 days after the second AZD1222 dose. This TCR was sampled from an adult who received the AZD1222 COVID-19 vaccine. The CDR3 protein is CASSPAPSSYNEQFF. The CDR3 DNA sequence: TGTGCCAGCAGCCCAGCACCGAGCTCCTACAATGAGCAGTTCTTC. The complete variable domain, with remaining parts taken from reference TRBV7-8 and TRBJ2-1, reads GAGVSQSPRYKVAKRGQDVALRCDPISGHVSLFWYQQALGQGPEFLTYFQNEAQLDKSGLPSDRFFAERPEGSVSTLKIQRTQQEDSAVYLCASSPAPSSYNEQFFGPGTRLTVL.